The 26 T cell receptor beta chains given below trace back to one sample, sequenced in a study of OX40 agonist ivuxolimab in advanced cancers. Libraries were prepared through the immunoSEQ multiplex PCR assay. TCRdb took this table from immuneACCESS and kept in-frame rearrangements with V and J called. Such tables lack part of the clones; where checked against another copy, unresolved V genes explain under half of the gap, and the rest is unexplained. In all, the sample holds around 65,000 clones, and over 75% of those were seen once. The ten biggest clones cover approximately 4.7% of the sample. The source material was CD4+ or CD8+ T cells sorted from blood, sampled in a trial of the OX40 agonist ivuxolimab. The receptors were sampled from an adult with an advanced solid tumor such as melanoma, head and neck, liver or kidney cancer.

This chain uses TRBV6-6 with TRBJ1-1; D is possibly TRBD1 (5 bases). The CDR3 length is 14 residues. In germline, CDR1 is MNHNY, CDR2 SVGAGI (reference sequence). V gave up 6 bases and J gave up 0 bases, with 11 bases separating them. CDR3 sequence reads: CASRFGTMNTEAFF. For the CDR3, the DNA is TGTGCCAGCAGGTTTGGGACCATGAACACTGAAGCTTTCTTT.

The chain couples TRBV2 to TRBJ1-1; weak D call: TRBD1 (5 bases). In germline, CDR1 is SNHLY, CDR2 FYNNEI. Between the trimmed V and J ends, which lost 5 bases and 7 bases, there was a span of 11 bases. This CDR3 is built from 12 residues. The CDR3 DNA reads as TGTGCCAGCAGTACAGGTTCGATTGAAGCTTTCTTT. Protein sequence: CASSTGSIEAFF.

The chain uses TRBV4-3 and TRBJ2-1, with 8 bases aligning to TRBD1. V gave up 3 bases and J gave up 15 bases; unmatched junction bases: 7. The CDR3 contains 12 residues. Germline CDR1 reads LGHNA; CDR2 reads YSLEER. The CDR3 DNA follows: TGCGCCAGCAGCCAGGATGGGACAGGCCGGTTCTTC. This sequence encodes CASSQDGTGRFF.

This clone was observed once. CDR3 loop: CASRPTSGSYNEQFF. As DNA, the CDR3 is TGTGCCAGCAGGCCAACTAGCGGATCCTACAATGAGCAGTTCTTC. V gene TRBV7-2 combines with J gene TRBJ2-1; TRBD2 matches at 8 bases. J was trimmed by 1 base and V by 6 bases; bases with no gene match: 5. The CDR3 contains 15 residues. CDR1 is SGHTA and CDR2 is FQGNSA in the germline V gene.

The CDR3 is CASSEASFSSPLHF. The CDR3 nucleotides read TGTGCCAGCAGTGAAGCTAGTTTTAGTTCACCCCTCCACTTT. The J gene is TRBJ1-6, the V gene TRBV6-1; D is unresolved. The V end lost 0 bases, the J end lost 9 bases, and 9 bases lay between the germline ends. Looked up from germline, CDR1 is MNHNS and CDR2 is SASEGT. CDR3 length: 14 residues.

The CDR3 protein is CASSPQRDTGELFF. CDR3 in DNA: TGTGCCAGCTCACCCCAACGGGACACCGGGGAGCTGTTTTTT. The chain has TRBV18 and TRBJ2-2; no definite D call. This CDR3 region has 14 residues. Germline lookup yields CDR1 KGHSH and CDR2 LQKENI. The V and J ends lost 3 bases and 3 bases respectively, with 8 bases between them.

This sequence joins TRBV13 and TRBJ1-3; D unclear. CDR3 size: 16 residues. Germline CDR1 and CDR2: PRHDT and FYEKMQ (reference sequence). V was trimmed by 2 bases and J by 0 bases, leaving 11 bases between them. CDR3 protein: CASSLKPGISGNTIYF. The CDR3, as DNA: TGTGCCAGCAGCTTAAAGCCAGGAATCTCTGGAAACACCATATATTTT.

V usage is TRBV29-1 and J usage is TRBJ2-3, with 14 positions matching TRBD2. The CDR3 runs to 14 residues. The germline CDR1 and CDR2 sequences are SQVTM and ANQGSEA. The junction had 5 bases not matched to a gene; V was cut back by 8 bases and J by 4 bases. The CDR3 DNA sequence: TGCAGCACCGGGACTAGCGGGAGCCCAGATACGCAGTATTTT. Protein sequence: CSTGTSGSPDTQYF.

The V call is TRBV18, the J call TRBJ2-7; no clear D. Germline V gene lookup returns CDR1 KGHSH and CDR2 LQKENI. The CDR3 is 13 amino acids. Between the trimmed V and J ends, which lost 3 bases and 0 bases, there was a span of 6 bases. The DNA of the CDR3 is TGTGCCAGCTCACCGGTGCCCTCCTACGAGCAGTACTTC. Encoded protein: CASSPVPSYEQYF. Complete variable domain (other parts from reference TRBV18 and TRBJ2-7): NAGVMQNPRHLVRRRGQEARLRCSPMKGHSHVYWYRQLPEEGLKFMVYLQKENIIDESGMPKERFSAEFPKEGPSILRIQQVVRGDSAAYFCASSPVPSYEQYFGPGTRLTVT.

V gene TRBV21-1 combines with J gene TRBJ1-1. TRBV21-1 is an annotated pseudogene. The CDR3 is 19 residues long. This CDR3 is CASSKGQGKSEGGNTEAFF. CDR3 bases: TGTGCCAGCAGCAAAGGGCAGGGTAAAAGTGAGGGTGGGAACACTGAAGCTTTCTTT.

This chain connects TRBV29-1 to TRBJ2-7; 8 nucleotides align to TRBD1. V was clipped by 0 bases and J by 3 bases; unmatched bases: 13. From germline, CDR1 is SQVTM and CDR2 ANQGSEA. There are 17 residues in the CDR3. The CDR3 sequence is CSVEESPLTGGNYEQYF. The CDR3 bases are TGCAGCGTTGAAGAGTCTCCTCTTACAGGGGGTAACTACGAGCAGTACTTC.

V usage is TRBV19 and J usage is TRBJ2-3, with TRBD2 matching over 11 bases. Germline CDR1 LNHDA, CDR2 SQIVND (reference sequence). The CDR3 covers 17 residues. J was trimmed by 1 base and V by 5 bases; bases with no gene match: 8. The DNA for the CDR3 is TGTGCCAGTAGTTCCCTTCGACTAGCGGGGCGCACAGATACGCAGTATTTT. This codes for CASSSLRLAGRTDTQYF.

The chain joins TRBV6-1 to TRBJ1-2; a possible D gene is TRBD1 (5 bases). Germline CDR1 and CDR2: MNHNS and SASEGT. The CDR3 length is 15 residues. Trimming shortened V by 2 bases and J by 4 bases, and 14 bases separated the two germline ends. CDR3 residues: CASSERIGGFYGYTF. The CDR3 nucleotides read TGTGCCAGCAGTGAACGGATCGGGGGGTTCTATGGCTACACCTTC.

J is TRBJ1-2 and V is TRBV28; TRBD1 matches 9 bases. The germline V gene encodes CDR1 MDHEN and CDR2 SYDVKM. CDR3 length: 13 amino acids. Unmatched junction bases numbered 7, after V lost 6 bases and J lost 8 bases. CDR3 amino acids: CASRIQGAQGYTF. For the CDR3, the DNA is TGTGCCAGCAGGATACAGGGGGCGCAGGGCTACACCTTC.

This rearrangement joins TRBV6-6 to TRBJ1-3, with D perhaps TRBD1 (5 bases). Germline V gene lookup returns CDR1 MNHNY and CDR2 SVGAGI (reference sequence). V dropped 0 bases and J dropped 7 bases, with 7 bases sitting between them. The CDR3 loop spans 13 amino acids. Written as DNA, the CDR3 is TGTGCCAGCAGTTACTCCGGGGGTAACACCATATATTTT. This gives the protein CASSYSGGNTIYF.

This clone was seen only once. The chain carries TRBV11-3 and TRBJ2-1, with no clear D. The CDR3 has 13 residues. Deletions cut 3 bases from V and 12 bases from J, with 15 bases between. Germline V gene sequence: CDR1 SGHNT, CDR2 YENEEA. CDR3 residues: CASSFSFIGVQFF. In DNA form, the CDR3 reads TGTGCCAGCAGCTTTTCTTTTATTGGTGTGCAGTTCTTC. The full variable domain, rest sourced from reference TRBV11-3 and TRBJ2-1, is EAGVVQSPRYKIIEKKQPVAFWCNPISGHNTLYWYLQNLGQGPELLIRYENEEAVDDSQLPKDRFSAERLKGVDSTLKIQPAELGDSAVYLCASSFSFIGVQFFGPGTRLTVL.

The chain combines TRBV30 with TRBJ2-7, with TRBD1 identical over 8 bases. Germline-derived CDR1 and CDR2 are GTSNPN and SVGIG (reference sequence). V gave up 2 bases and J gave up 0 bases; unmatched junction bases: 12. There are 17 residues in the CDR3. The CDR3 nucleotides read TGTGCCTGGAGTCCCTTGGGGGACAGGCCCTCCTCCTACGAGCAGTACTTC. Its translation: CAWSPLGDRPSSYEQYF.

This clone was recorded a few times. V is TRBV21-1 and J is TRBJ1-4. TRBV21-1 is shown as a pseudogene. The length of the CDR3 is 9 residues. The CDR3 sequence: CASSKQWIF. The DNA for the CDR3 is TGTGCCAGCAGCAAACAGTGGATTTTT.

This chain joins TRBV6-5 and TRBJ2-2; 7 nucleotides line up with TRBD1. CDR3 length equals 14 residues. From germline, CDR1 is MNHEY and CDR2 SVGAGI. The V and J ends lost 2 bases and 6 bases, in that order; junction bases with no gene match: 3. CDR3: CASSYGTASGELFF. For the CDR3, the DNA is TGTGCCAGCAGTTACGGGACAGCATCCGGGGAGCTGTTTTTT.

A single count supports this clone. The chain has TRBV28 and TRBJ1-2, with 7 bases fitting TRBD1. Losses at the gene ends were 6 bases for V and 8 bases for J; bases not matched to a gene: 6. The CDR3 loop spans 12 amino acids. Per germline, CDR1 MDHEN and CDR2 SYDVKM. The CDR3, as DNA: TGTGCCAGCAGGCCACAGGGACAGGGCTACACCTTC. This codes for CASRPQGQGYTF.

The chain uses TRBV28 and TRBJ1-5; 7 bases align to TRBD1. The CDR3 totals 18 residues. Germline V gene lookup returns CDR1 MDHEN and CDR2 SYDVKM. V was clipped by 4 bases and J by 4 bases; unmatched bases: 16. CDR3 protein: CASSSADRVTSLNQPQHF. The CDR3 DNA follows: TGTGCCAGCAGTTCAGCTGACAGGGTGACCTCACTAAATCAGCCCCAGCATTTT.

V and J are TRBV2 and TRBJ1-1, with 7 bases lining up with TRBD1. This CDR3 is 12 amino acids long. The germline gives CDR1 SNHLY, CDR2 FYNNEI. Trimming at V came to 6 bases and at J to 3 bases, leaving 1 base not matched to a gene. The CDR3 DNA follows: TGTGCCAGCAGGACAGGGTACACTGAAGCTTTCTTT. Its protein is CASRTGYTEAFF.

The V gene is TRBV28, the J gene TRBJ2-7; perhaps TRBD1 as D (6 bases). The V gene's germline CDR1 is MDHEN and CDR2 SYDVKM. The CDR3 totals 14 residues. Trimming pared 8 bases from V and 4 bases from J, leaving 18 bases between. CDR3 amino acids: CASVPGRTAYEQYF. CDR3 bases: TGTGCCAGCGTTCCGGGACGGACAGCGTACGAGCAGTACTTC.

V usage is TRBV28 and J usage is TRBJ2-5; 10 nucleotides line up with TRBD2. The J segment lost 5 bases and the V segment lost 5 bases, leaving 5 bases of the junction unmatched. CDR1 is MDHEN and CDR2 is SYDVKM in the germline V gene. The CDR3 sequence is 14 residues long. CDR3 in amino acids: CASSDSGGAETQYF. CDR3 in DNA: TGTGCCAGCAGTGACAGCGGGGGGGCGGAGACCCAGTACTTC.

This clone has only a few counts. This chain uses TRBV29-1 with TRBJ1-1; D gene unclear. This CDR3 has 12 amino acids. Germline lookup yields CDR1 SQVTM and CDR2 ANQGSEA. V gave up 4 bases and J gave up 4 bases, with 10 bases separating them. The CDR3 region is CSVVRPFTEAFF. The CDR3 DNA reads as TGCAGCGTTGTTCGTCCGTTCACTGAAGCTTTCTTT.

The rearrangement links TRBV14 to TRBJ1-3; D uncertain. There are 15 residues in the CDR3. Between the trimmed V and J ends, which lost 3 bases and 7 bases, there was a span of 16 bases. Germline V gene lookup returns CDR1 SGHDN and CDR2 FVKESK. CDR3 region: CASSQSGFLRNTIYF. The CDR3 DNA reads TGTGCCAGCAGCCAGTCCGGTTTCCTTAGGAACACCATATATTTT.